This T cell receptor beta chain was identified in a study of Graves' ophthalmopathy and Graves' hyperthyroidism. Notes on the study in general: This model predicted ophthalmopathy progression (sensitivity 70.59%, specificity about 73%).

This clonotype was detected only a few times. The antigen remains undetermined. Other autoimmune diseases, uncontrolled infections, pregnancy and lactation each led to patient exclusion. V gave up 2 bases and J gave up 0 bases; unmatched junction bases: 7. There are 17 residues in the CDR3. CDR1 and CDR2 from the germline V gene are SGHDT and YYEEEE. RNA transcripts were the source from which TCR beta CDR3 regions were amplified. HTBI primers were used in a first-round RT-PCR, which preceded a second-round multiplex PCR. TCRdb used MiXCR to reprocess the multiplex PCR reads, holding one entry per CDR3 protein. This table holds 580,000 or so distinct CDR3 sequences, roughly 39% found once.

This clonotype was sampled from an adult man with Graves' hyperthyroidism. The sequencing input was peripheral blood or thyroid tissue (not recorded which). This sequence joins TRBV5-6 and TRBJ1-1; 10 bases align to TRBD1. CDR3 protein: CASSLPGTGVMNTEAFF. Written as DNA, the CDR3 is TGTGCCAGCAGCTTACCCGGGACAGGGGTTATGAACACTGAAGCTTTCTTT.